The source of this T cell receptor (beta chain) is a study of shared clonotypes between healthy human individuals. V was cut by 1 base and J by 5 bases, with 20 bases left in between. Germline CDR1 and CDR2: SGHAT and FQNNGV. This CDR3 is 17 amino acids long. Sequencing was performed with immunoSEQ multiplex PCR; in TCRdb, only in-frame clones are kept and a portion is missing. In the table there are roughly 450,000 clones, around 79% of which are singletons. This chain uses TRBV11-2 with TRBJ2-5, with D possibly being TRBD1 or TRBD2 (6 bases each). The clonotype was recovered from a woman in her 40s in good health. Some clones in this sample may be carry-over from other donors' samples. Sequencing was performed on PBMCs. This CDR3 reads CASSLGRASGARETQYF. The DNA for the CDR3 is TGTGCCAGCAGCTTAGGACGGGCCTCGGGGGCGCGGGAGACCCAGTACTTC. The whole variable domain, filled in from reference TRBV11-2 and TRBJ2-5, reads EAGVAQSPRYKIIEKRQSVAFWCNPISGHATLYWYQQILGQGPKLLIQFQNNGVVDDSQLPKDRFSAERLKGVDSTLKIQPAKLEDSAVYLCASSLGRASGARETQYFGPGTRLLVL.